This TCR beta chain is from a study of blood T cell repertoires in COVID-19. Study-wide context: The analysed material was cDNA or gDNA that came from T cells, B-cell-depleted T cells, or PBMCs.

This CDR3 has 14 residues. Germline CDR1 MNHEY, CDR2 SMNVEV (reference sequence). Trimming removed 0 bases at V and 5 bases at J, with 11 bases between. In the original workflow: Reference gene primer amplification yielded estimated nucleated cell counts. The method was immunoSEQ multiplex PCR; TCRdb's version includes in-frame clones alone and lacks a portion of them. V and J calls and clone size are as listed in that table; D and trimming were resolved from the DNA. This table has under 500,000 clones, more than 85% appearing once. Material for sequencing was peripheral blood. The gene calls are TRBV27 and TRBJ2-7, with D possibly TRBD2 on 5 matching bases. This TCR was sampled from a woman in her 30s with acute or convalescent COVID-19. CDR3 DNA: TGTGCCAGCAGTTTATCGCCTGCCGGGGACGAGCAGTACTTC. Protein product: CASSLSPAGDEQYF.